This is a list of T cell receptor beta chains from one sample in a study of cytomegalovirus exposure and HLA in healthy donors. The method was immunoSEQ multiplex PCR; TCRdb's version includes in-frame clones alone and lacks a portion of them. The sample lists roughly 80,000 clones; 67% were seen once. The specimen was PBMCs. These receptors all stem from a woman aged 45-60 years in good health and CMV-seropositive. The CDR3 runs from the conserved cysteine through the conserved F or W. Fields, in order: J gene, D gene, clone size, V gene, CDR3 protein, CDR3 DNA. D genes are given only for firm matches. The listing skips clone size in some rows; elsewhere it reads once, few, many or a size class.

TRBJ1-1	TRBD1	few	TRBV2	CASSLAEGAKTEAFF	TGTGCCAGCAGCTTGGCCGAGGGGGCCAAAACTGAAGCTTTCTTT
TRBJ1-2	TRBD1	few	TRBV30	CAWSVRDRVYGYTF	TGTGCCTGGAGTGTTAGGGACAGGGTCTATGGCTACACCTTC
TRBJ1-4	-	-	TRBV29-1	CSGGGAREKLFF	TGCAGCGGAGGGGGGGCAAGGGAAAAACTGTTTTTT
TRBJ1-1	-	-	TRBV6-6	CASSVQGYTEAFF	TGTGCCAGCAGTGTCCAGGGCTACACTGAAGCTTTCTTT
TRBJ1-1	-	-	TRBV2	CASSEEGVGDTEAFF	TGTGCCAGCAGTGAAGAGGGAGTGGGAGACACTGAAGCTTTCTTT
TRBJ2-5	-	-	TRBV5-1	CASSSGETQYF	TGCGCCAGCAGTTCCGGTGAGACCCAGTACTTC
TRBJ2-2	-	-	TRBV19	CASSIVPGITGELFF	TGTGCCAGTAGTATAGTCCCGGGGATTACCGGGGAGCTGTTTTTT
TRBJ2-2	-	-	TRBV6-5	CASSYETGFNTGELFF	TGTGCCAGCAGTTACGAAACGGGATTTAACACCGGGGAGCTGTTTTTT
TRBJ1-5	-	-	TRBV6-5	CASSSGGGAQHF	TGTGCCAGCAGTTCGGGAGGGGGGGCCCAGCATTTT
TRBJ2-5	TRBD1	-	TRBV5-1	CASTLTGATQETQYF	TGCGCCAGCACCCTCACAGGGGCTACCCAAGAGACCCAGTACTTC
TRBJ1-1	-	few	TRBV5-1	CASSLAGRDTEAFF	TGCGCCAGCAGCTTGGCCGGGAGGGACACTGAAGCTTTCTTT
TRBJ2-3	-	few	TRBV9	CASSAQGKSTDTQYF	TGTGCCAGCAGCGCACAGGGAAAGAGCACAGATACGCAGTATTTT
TRBJ1-5	-	few	TRBV25-1	CASSEGGESNQPQHF	TGTGCCAGCAGTGAAGGGGGGGAAAGCAATCAGCCCCAGCATTTT
TRBJ1-5	-	few	TRBV15	CATSRDSRNQPQHF	TGTGCCACCAGCAGGGACAGTCGCAATCAGCCCCAGCATTTT
TRBJ2-1	-	-	TRBV12-5	CASGFYRINSPNEQFF	TGTGCTAGTGGTTTTTACCGTATTAACAGTCCCAATGAGCAGTTCTTC
TRBJ2-3	TRBD1	few	TRBV5-1	CASSQTGPDTQYF	TGCGCCAGCAGCCAGACAGGGCCAGATACGCAGTATTTT
TRBJ2-5	TRBD2	-	TRBV10-3	CATSPGTSGGAETQYF	TGTGCCACCTCCCCCGGGACTAGCGGGGGGGCAGAGACCCAGTACTTC
TRBJ1-2	TRBD1	-	TRBV7-6	CASSFLSGGAARGYTF	TGTGCCAGCAGCTTTCTGTCAGGGGGCGCCGCTCGAGGCTACACCTTC
TRBJ1-2	-	-	TRBV18	CASSPAEKYGYTF	TGTGCCAGCTCACCAGCGGAGAAGTATGGCTACACCTTC
TRBJ1-5	-	-	TRBV28	CASSFPWHF	TGTGCCAGCAGTTTCCCCTGGCATTTT
TRBJ2-5	TRBD1	-	TRBV28	CASTTSRGTETQYF	TGTGCCAGCACCACTTCCAGGGGGACGGAGACCCAGTACTTC
TRBJ2-3	-	-	TRBV14	CASSQDKRTDTQYF	TGTGCCAGCAGCCAAGACAAGCGCACAGATACGCAGTATTTT
TRBJ2-5	-	-	TRBV19	CASTPGAGGEEETQYF	TGTGCCAGTACCCCAGGAGCTGGCGGGGAGGAAGAGACCCAGTACTTC
TRBJ1-2	TRBD1	once	TRBV2	CASLGQGAFGGYTF	TGTGCCAGCTTGGGACAGGGGGCGTTCGGGGGCTACACCTTC
TRBJ2-5	TRBD2	-	TRBV29-1	CSGKAGAETQYF	TGCAGCGGGAAAGCGGGGGCAGAGACCCAGTACTTC
TRBJ1-6	TRBD1	-	TRBV18	CATQGGSLNSPLHF	TGTGCCACCCAAGGGGGCAGCCTTAATTCACCCCTCCACTTT
TRBJ2-7	-	-	TRBV19	CASSIGVSEQYF	TGTGCCAGTAGTATAGGAGTATCGGAGCAGTACTTC
TRBJ2-1	-	-	TRBV5-1	CASSYDSNEQFF	TGCGCCAGCAGCTACGACAGCAATGAGCAGTTCTTC
TRBJ2-2	-	-	TRBV20-1	CSATGPGELFF	TGCAGTGCTACAGGGCCAGGGGAGCTGTTTTTT
TRBJ1-1	-	-	TRBV5-6	CASEQGMNTEAFF	TGTGCCAGCGAACAGGGCATGAACACTGAAGCTTTCTTT
TRBJ2-7	TRBD1	-	TRBV4-1	CASSQALTGWEQYF	TGCGCCAGCAGCCAAGCTCTGACAGGGTGGGAGCAGTACTTC